A single sample gave rise to the 2 T cell receptor beta chains below, sequenced in a study of blood T cell repertoires in COVID-19. Some clones are missing from TCRdb's copy, which holds only in-frame ones; the method was immunoSEQ multiplex PCR. The sample has approximately 160,000 clones, 90% to 95% seen once. Sequenced input: peripheral blood. The source is a man aged 50 to 59 with acute or convalescent COVID-19.

The rearrangement uses TRBV7-9 and TRBJ1-2, with TRBD1 identical over 7 bases. J was trimmed by 6 bases and V by 6 bases; bases with no gene match: 13. CDR3 length equals 15 residues. In germline, CDR1 is SEHNR, CDR2 FQNEAQ (reference sequence). CDR3 bases: TGTGCCAGCAGGCCCCCCGACAGGGCCTATGATGGCTACACCTTC. It yields the protein CASRPPDRAYDGYTF.

The chain employs TRBV2 and TRBJ2-2, with D uncertain. Germline lookup yields CDR1 SNHLY and CDR2 FYNNEI. The CDR3 is made up of 16 amino acids. V lost 4 bases and J 3 bases, leaving 15 bases between the germline ends. Here the CDR3 reads CASSATGPSYTGELFF. The DNA for the CDR3 is TGTGCCAGCAGTGCTACCGGTCCCTCCTACACCGGGGAGCTGTTTTTT.